These T cell receptor beta chains were read from a single sample in a study of T cell repertoires in cytomegalovirus infection. Their antigens remain unidentified. One entry per CDR3 protein, called by TCRdb with MiXCR from the reads. The sample holds 200,000 or so distinct CDR3 sequences, 35% to 40% seen once. The sample in question was CD8+ T cells from cultured PBMCs, obtained from culture after CMV antigen stimulation. These receptors originate from a human donor in good health (CMV status not recorded). Some clones in this sample may be carry-over from other donors' samples. Both conserved end residues are part of each CDR3. D genes are given only for firm matches. Expanded clones get a size class; other rows say once, few or many, or leave the size out.

- TRBJ2-7 TRBV7-9 few TGTGCCAGCAGCAACCTAACAGGGCTTAGCTCCTACGAGCAGTACTTC CASSNLTGLSSYEQYF
TRBD1 TRBJ1-1 TRBV7-6 - TGTGCCAGCAGCTTAGCGGCGAGGACAGGGGCCTCGGGCACTGAAGCTTTCTTT CASSLAARTGASGTEAFF
TRBD1 TRBJ2-1 TRBV7-9 few TGTGCCAGCAGCCCCCCCGGGACAGGGGGTTTCAATGAGCAGTTCTTC CASSPPGTGGFNEQFF
- TRBJ2-7 TRBV9 few TGTGCCAGCAGCCCGTTTATTATAGGCTACGAGCAGTACTTC CASSPFIIGYEQYF
- TRBJ2-1 TRBV7-2 few TGTGCCAGTCAGGGAAGTAACAATGAGCAGTTCTTC CASQGSNNEQFF
TRBD1 TRBJ2-1 TRBV7-6 - TGTGCCAGCAGCCTACGGACAGGAGCGTACCTCAATGAGCAGTTCTTC CASSLRTGAYLNEQFF
TRBD2 TRBJ2-7 TRBV19 once TGTGCCAGTAGTACGAGACTGGGACTAGCGGGAGCGTCCGAGCAGTACTTC CASSTRLGLAGASEQYF
- TRBJ2-1 TRBV7-9 - TGTGCCAGCAGTTCCGCCACTAGGCTCAATGAGCAGTTCTTC CASSSATRLNEQFF
TRBD2 TRBJ2-2 TRBV7-9 once TGTGCCAGCAGCTTAGCCTACAGCCGCGGGGGGTTCGTCGTCGGGGAGCTGTTTTTT CASSLAYSRGGFVVGELFF
- TRBJ2-1 TRBV9 - TGTGCCAGCAGCGTAGGTTCCGGGTATGAGCAGTTCTTC CASSVGSGYEQFF
TRBD2 TRBJ2-1 TRBV7-9 - TGTGCAAGCAGCTCCCTCGACGGGGGGGCCTACAATGAGACGTTCTTC CASSSLDGGAYNETFF
- TRBJ1-5 TRBV19 - TGTGCCAGTAGTATCAGGGAGCCGATGCAGCCCCAGCATTTT CASSIREPMQPQHF
- TRBJ2-7 TRBV19 - TGTGCCAGTAGTATGGGACACTCAGAGGGCTACGAGCAGTACTTC CASSMGHSEGYEQYF
TRBD2 TRBJ2-7 TRBV27 - TGTGCCAGCAGTTTCCGTCCCGGGATTAGCGGGGGGCGCCCCTACGAGCAGTACTTC CASSFRPGISGGRPYEQYF
TRBD2 TRBJ2-1 TRBV7-9 - TGTGCCAGCACCTTACCACTAGCGGGAGAGCAGTTCTTC CASTLPLAGEQFF
TRBD1 TRBJ1-1 TRBV9 - TGTGCCAGCTCGGGGGGAGGGGGCTTAGCTTTCTTT CASSGGGGLAFF
- TRBJ2-5 TRBV6-5 - TGTGCCAGCATTCCCAGCGGCAACCAAGAGACCCAGTACTTC CASIPSGNQETQYF
- TRBJ2-7 TRBV6-5 few TGTGCCAGCAGACCTCCAGGGGTAGGGGAGTACGAGCAGTACTTC CASRPPGVGEYEQYF
TRBD2 TRBJ2-7 TRBV5-4 - TGTGCCAGCAGCTCGGGGGGTCTCACGGAGCAGTACTTC CASSSGGLTEQYF
- TRBJ2-1 TRBV27 - TGTGCCAGCAGATCAAAGTCGGGGGGCGCTACCAATGAGCAGTTCTTC CASRSKSGGATNEQFF
- TRBJ1-4 TRBV7-9 - TGTGCCAGCAGCTTAGGACCGTGGAATGAAAAACTGTTTTTT CASSLGPWNEKLFF
- TRBJ2-2 TRBV4-1 - TGTGCCAGCAGCCAAGAGGACCGGGAGAGAAACACCGGGGAGCTGTTTTTT CASSQEDRERNTGELFF
TRBD1 TRBJ2-7 TRBV6-6 few TGTGCCAGCAGTCACGGACAGGGCCTCGCGTCTCTTTACGAGCAGTACTTC CASSHGQGLASLYEQYF
- TRBJ1-1 TRBV7-1 - TGTGCCAGCAGCCCCCAAGGGGGGCCCCAGAACACTGAAGCTTTCTTT CASSPQGGPQNTEAFF
TRBD2 TRBJ2-3 TRBV11-3 - TGTGCCAGCAGCTCGAGACTAGCGGGGGGCCATACGCAGTATTTT CASSSRLAGGHTQYF
- TRBJ2-5 TRBV10-3 few TGTGCCACCTGGGGGCAGCGGGGAGAGTTGGATGAAGAGACCCAGTACTTC CATWGQRGELDEETQYF
TRBD2 TRBJ2-3 TRBV19 - TGTGCCAGTAGTATATCTAGCGGGGCTAGCACAGATACGCAGTATTTT CASSISSGASTDTQYF